What follows describes a single T cell receptor (beta chain). What it binds is not known. Assay: immunoSEQ multiplex PCR; the TCRdb copy retains only in-frame clones and omits some. This sample has more than 90,000 clones; about four fifths occur once, and the top ten carry more than 1.1%. These data belong to a study of OX40 agonist ivuxolimab in advanced cancers. Overall study: Under the entry rules, prior anti-PD-1, anti-PD-L1 or anti-CTLA-4 therapy was allowed, and 40% had some. Study-level results: Patients with a partial response at 0.1-3.0 mg/kg had among the lowest clonal expansion.

Trimming took 3 bases from V and 4 from J, leaving 19 bases between them. Looked up from germline, CDR1 is MDHEN and CDR2 is SYDVKM. The CDR3 loop spans 17 amino acids. Exclusion of a patient followed from autoimmune disease history or systemic immunosuppression. The timepoints at which blood was sampled were baseline, cycle 4 day 1, and cycle 7 day 1. The sequence was obtained from an adult with an advanced solid tumor such as melanoma, head and neck, liver or kidney cancer. The gene calls are TRBV28 and TRBJ2-1, with D possibly TRBD1 on 6 matching bases. Specimen: CD4+ or CD8+ T cells sorted from blood, collected in a trial of the OX40 agonist ivuxolimab. The CDR3 is CASSFTDDRLIYNEQFF. The CDR3 nucleotides are TGTGCCAGCAGTTTTACCGACGACAGGTTAATTTACAATGAGCAGTTCTTC. Complete variable domain (other parts from reference TRBV28 and TRBJ2-1): DVKVTQSSRYLVKRTGEKVFLECVQDMDHENMFWYRQDPGLGLRLIYFSYDVKMKEKGDIPEGYSVSREKKERFSLILESASTNQTSMYLCASSFTDDRLIYNEQFFGPGTRLTVL.